Included here is one T cell receptor beta chain sequence, with context. Germline CDR1 SEHNR, CDR2 FQNEAQ (reference sequence). This CDR3 contains 16 residues. V was clipped by 1 base and J by 1 base, with 13 bases between them. Using its own MiXCR run on the 5' RACE reads, TCRdb lists one record per CDR3 protein. Altogether some 150,000 distinct CDR3 sequences are present, over 15% being singletons, with the ten largest covering approximately 2.3%. The data derive from a study of T-cell memory formation after mild COVID-19. The chain has TRBV7-9 and TRBJ1-1; possibly TRBD1 for D (5 bases). The sequence was collected from an adult woman who had mild COVID-19 (a few samples of this study predate the infection). Cell type and time point are not known. Sequenced: PBMCs or a T cell subset sorted from them (not recorded which). CDR3: CASSLGKGSENTEAFF. The CDR3 coding sequence is TGTGCCAGCAGCTTAGGTAAGGGGTCGGAGAACACTGAAGCTTTCTTT.